The rows below give T cell receptor beta chains drawn from one sample of a study of blood T cells in healthy people across ages. One entry per CDR3 protein results from TCRdb running MiXCR on the 5' RACE reads. The sample lists hundreds of thousands of distinct CDR3 sequences, roughly 25% seen once, with just under 9.5% in the top ten. The same specimen was also included in a second study, on T cells of mothers and their children.

Sequencing was performed on blood. The receptor source for this set is a boy aged 10-17 years in good health. CDR3s include the opening cysteine and the closing phenylalanine or tryptophan. D genes are given only for firm matches. Where a row states a size, it is once, few, many or the class of an expanded clone; other rows omit it.

>TRBD2|TRBV5-6|few|TRBJ2-1
CASSLGLADGNEQFF
TGTGCCAGCAGCTTGGGACTAGCTGACGGGAATGAGCAGTTCTTC
>NA|TRBV12-3/TRBV12-4|NA|TRBJ2-1
CASSPTLLGRMNNEQFF
TGTGCCAGCAGTCCCACTCTTCTGGGACGCATGAACAATGAGCAGTTCTTC
>NA|TRBV27|few|TRBJ2-1
CASSSTPNNEQFF
TGTGCCAGCAGCTCGACACCTAACAATGAGCAGTTCTTC
>NA|TRBV4-1|NA|TRBJ1-2
CASSRLGSGTSGYGYTF
TGCGCCAGCAGCCGCCTCGGAAGCGGGACAAGTGGCTATGGCTACACCTTC
>TRBD2|TRBV4-1|NA|TRBJ2-5
CASSQDAGRAGETQYF
TGCGCCAGCAGCCAAGATGCCGGGAGGGCCGGCGAGACCCAGTACTTC
>NA|TRBV10-3|NA|TRBJ1-2
CATRGPNNYGYTF
TGTGCCACCCGAGGACCAAATAACTATGGCTACACCTTC
>NA|TRBV2|few|TRBJ1-2
CASSDPTLREGYTF
TGTGCCAGCAGTGACCCCACTTTACGGGAAGGCTACACCTTC
>NA|TRBV6-6|few|TRBJ2-3
CASGREGFSTDTQYF
TGTGCCAGCGGGCGAGAAGGTTTTAGCACAGATACGCAGTATTTT
>TRBD1|TRBV28|NA|TRBJ2-5
CASSLQGTGVWGETQYF
TGTGCCAGCAGTTTACAGGGGACAGGGGTTTGGGGAGAGACCCAGTACTTC
>NA|TRBV7-8|NA|TRBJ2-5
CASSLEGLDYLRETQYF
TGTGCCAGCAGCTTAGAGGGTTTGGACTACCTCCGGGAGACCCAGTACTTC
>NA|TRBV29-1|NA|TRBJ2-7
CSGGLDEQYF
TGCAGCGGGGGGCTAGACGAGCAGTACTTC
>TRBD2|TRBV20-1|NA|TRBJ2-1
CSAYRGTSGGGSLDNEQFF
TGCAGTGCGTACCGCGGGACTAGCGGGGGGGGAAGTTTGGACAATGAGCAGTTCTTC
>NA|TRBV5-1|once|TRBJ2-6
CASSSGLKSGANVLTF
TGCGCCAGCAGCTCCGGGTTAAAATCTGGGGCCAACGTCCTGACTTTC
>NA|TRBV6-5|NA|TRBJ2-5
CASSAREGETQYF
TGTGCTTCGTCCGCCAGGGAAGGGGAGACCCAGTACTTC
>TRBD2|TRBV20-1|NA|TRBJ2-4
CSATGGAAKNIQYF
TGCAGTGCTACCGGGGGGGCAGCCAAAAACATTCAGTACTTC
>NA|TRBV4-3|NA|TRBJ2-7
CASSQFGASSHEQYF
TGCGCCAGCAGCCAATTTGGGGCGTCATCCCACGAGCAGTACTTC
>NA|TRBV7-2|once|TRBJ2-2
CASSFRPGTGELFF
TGTGCCAGCAGCTTCAGGCCGGGGACCGGGGAGCTGTTTTTT
>TRBD2|TRBV10-3|NA|TRBJ2-1
CAISAGRVEQFF
TGTGCCATCAGTGCCGGGAGGGTTGAGCAGTTCTTC
>NA|TRBV5-1|NA|TRBJ1-3
CASSFEGAGNTIYF
TGCGCCAGCAGCTTCGAGGGAGCCGGAAACACCATATATTTT
>NA|TRBV28|few|TRBJ2-1
CASSFTQTRRSYNEQFF
TGTGCCAGCAGTTTCACCCAAACAAGGAGATCCTACAATGAGCAGTTCTTC
>TRBD1|TRBV5-1|many|TRBJ2-1
CASSLGTGVYNEQFF
TGTGCCAGCAGCTTAGGGACAGGGGTTTACAATGAGCAGTTCTTC
>NA|TRBV7-9|NA|TRBJ2-5
CASSPGFRETQYF
TGTGCCAGCAGCCCAGGATTCCGAGAGACCCAGTACTTC
>TRBD2|TRBV4-1|few|TRBJ2-7
CASSQAHTSGISYEQYF
TGCGCCAGCAGCCAAGCACACACTAGCGGGATCTCCTACGAGCAGTACTTC
>NA|TRBV7-2|NA|TRBJ1-4
CASSLRTDIREKLFF
TGTGCCAGCAGCCTCCGGACAGATATTCGCGAAAAACTGTTTTTT
>TRBD2|TRBV7-8|NA|TRBJ2-1
CASSEPLAGSLEQFF
TGTGCCAGCAGCGAACCTCTAGCGGGGTCCCTTGAGCAGTTCTTC
>NA|TRBV29-1|NA|TRBJ1-4
CSAKITNEKLFF
TGCAGCGCCAAGATAACTAATGAAAAACTGTTTTTT
>NA|TRBV11-2|NA|TRBJ2-1
CASSLVTPETSSYNEQFF
TGTGCCAGCAGCTTAGTCACCCCCGAGACAAGCTCCTACAATGAGCAGTTCTTC
>TRBD2|TRBV14|few|TRBJ2-1
CASSQELAGENEQFF
TGTGCCAGCAGCCAAGAACTAGCGGGGGAAAATGAGCAGTTCTTC
>TRBD2|TRBV20-1|NA|TRBJ2-1
CSARPGTSGMDEQFF
TGCAGTGCTAGGCCCGGGACTAGCGGAATGGATGAGCAGTTCTTC
>NA|TRBV7-2|NA|TRBJ1-2
CASSPTPTVNYGYTF
TGTGCCAGCAGCCCCACCCCTACAGTTAACTATGGCTACACCTTC
>NA|TRBV3-1|few|TRBJ2-4
CASSQEWFRGGLAKNIQYF
TGTGCCAGCAGCCAAGAATGGTTTAGGGGCGGTCTAGCCAAAAACATTCAGTACTTC
>TRBD2|TRBV7-2|NA|TRBJ2-3
CASSLTSGAADTQYF
TGTGCCAGCAGCCTGACTAGCGGGGCCGCAGATACGCAGTATTTT
>TRBD1|TRBV11-2|few|TRBJ2-5
CASRQGTGNQETQYF
TGTGCCAGCAGACAGGGGACAGGGAACCAAGAGACCCAGTACTTC
>TRBD1|TRBV10-3|few|TRBJ1-4
CAISPGTGSEKLFF
TGTGCCATCAGTCCCGGGACAGGGAGTGAAAAACTGTTTTTT
>NA|TRBV20-1|NA|TRBJ1-1
CSARDQRGAGNTEAFF
TGCAGTGCTAGAGATCAGCGGGGGGCGGGGAACACTGAAGCTTTCTTT
>NA|TRBV12-3/TRBV12-4|NA|TRBJ2-1
CASTLGDLREQFF
TGTGCCAGCACTCTAGGGGACTTACGTGAGCAGTTCTTC
>NA|TRBV12-3/TRBV12-4|NA|TRBJ1-2
CASSLIRGGYTF
TGTGCCAGCAGTTTAATCCGGGGTGGCTACACCTTC
>TRBD1|TRBV5-1|few|TRBJ2-7
CASSLAPGRGPSYEQYF
TGCGCCAGCAGCTTGGCCCCTGGCAGGGGGCCTTCCTACGAGCAGTACTTC
>NA|TRBV11-3|NA|TRBJ2-1
CASSPPTGYNEQFF
TGTGCCAGCTCCCCTCCGACAGGATACAATGAGCAGTTCTTC
>NA|TRBV6-2/TRBV6-3|few|TRBJ1-1
CASSFPNAVTEAFF
TGTGCCAGCAGCTTCCCTAACGCGGTTACTGAAGCTTTCTTT
>NA|TRBV20-1|few|TRBJ2-7
CSARPLKGTLDEQYF
TGCAGTGCTAGGCCATTAAAGGGGACTCTCGACGAGCAGTACTTC
>NA|TRBV18|few|TRBJ2-5
CASSPQQGSEETQYF
TGTGCCAGCTCACCACAACAGGGTAGTGAAGAGACCCAGTACTTC
>NA|TRBV3-1|few|TRBJ2-1
CASSQDKLGGSSYNEQFF
TGTGCCAGCAGCCAAGATAAACTCGGCGGAAGCTCCTACAATGAGCAGTTCTTC
>NA|TRBV5-5|NA|TRBJ2-6
CASSFQLEALKSGANVLTF
TGTGCCAGCAGCTTCCAGCTCGAAGCCCTGAAGTCTGGGGCCAACGTCCTGACTTTC
>NA|TRBV29-1|NA|TRBJ2-2
CSVELEGDTGELFF
TGCAGCGTTGAGTTGGAGGGGGACACCGGGGAGCTGTTTTTT
>TRBD2|TRBV7-9|few|TRBJ2-7
CAGSGREGSHEQYF
TGTGCCGGCAGCGGGCGGGAGGGCTCCCACGAGCAGTACTTC
>NA|TRBV7-6|NA|TRBJ2-1
CASSIIAGQEQFF
TGTGCCAGCAGCATAATAGCGGGACAGGAGCAGTTCTTC
>TRBD1|TRBV29-1|few|TRBJ2-1
CSVKTGLNEQFF
TGCAGCGTTAAGACAGGGCTCAATGAGCAGTTCTTC
>TRBD2|TRBV24-1|few|TRBJ2-3
CATSVRAGGTDTQYF
TGTGCCACCAGTGTCCGAGCGGGAGGTACAGATACGCAGTATTTT
>TRBD1|TRBV29-1|NA|TRBJ2-7
CSVEEGQGRTGNYEQYF
TGCAGCGTTGAAGAGGGACAGGGGAGGACTGGAAACTACGAGCAGTACTTC
>NA|TRBV20-1|few|TRBJ2-7
CSARDLPSYEQYF
TGCAGTGCTAGAGACCTACCTAGCTACGAGCAGTACTTC
>NA|TRBV7-3|few|TRBJ2-5
CASSLGEHGETQYF
TGTGCCAGCAGCTTAGGGGAACACGGGGAGACCCAGTACTTC